This TCR beta chain was sequenced during a study of blood T cell repertoires in COVID-19. Across the whole study: Nucleic acid was either cDNA or gDNA, and it came from T cells, B-cell-depleted T cells, or PBMCs.

V was clipped by 11 bases and J by 7 bases, with 11 bases between them. Per the germline V gene, CDR1 is MDHEN and CDR2 is SYDVKM. This CDR3 spans 11 amino acids. Clones were read by immunoSEQ multiplex PCR, and TCRdb kept only the in-frame ones, dropping some. This table holds 130,000 to 150,000 clones, roughly 84% found once. The sequence was obtained from a woman between 50 and 59 years old who had been exposed to COVID-19. The chain joins TRBV28 to TRBJ2-2; tentatively, D is TRBD2 (5 bases). The sequencing sample was made of PBMCs or T cells enriched from blood (not recorded which). CDR3 sequence (DNA): TGTGCCTCCCGGGGTCTCGGGGAGCTGTTTTTT. It is translated as CASRGLGELFF.